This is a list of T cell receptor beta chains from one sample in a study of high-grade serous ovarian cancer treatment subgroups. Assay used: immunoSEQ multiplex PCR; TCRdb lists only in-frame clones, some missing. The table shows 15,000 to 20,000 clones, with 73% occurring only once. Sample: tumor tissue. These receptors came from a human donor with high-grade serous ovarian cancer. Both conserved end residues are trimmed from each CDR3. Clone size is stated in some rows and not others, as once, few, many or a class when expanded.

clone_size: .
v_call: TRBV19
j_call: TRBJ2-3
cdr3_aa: ASSVGLQDTQY

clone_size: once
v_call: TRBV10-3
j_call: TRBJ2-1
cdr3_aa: AISAFGGGHLYNEQF

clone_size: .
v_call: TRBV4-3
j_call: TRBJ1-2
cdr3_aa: ASSQDRRQGGYT

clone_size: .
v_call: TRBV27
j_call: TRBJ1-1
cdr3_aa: ASSLWGQSNTEAF

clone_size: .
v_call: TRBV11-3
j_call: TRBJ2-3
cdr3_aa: ASSLDAGGLGASTDTQY

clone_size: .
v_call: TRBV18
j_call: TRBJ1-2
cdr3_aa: ASSDSVRGRLGPMRYT

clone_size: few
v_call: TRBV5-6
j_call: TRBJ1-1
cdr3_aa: ASSLAAGTNTEAF

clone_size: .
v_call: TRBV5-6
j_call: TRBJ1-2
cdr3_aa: ASSFRAPYVFYGYT

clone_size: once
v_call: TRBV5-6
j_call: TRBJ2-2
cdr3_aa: ASSLAGGGQGNTGELF

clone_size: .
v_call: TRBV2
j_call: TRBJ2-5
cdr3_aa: ASSGTGEQY

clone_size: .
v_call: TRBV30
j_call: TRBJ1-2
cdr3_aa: ASPGTGGNYGYT

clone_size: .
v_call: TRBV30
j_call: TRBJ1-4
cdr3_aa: AWRYRAGNEKLF

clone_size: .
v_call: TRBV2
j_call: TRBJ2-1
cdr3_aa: ASSEPGRSSYNEQF

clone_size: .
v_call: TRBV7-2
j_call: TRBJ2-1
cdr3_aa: ASSLRPRGSYNEQF

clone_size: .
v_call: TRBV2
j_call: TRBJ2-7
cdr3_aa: ASSHQALGEQY

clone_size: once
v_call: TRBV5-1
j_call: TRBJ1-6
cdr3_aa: ASRSLDYNSPLH

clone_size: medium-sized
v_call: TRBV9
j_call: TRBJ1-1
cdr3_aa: ASSVGIGGGTEAF

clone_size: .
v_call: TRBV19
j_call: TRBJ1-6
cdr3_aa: ATGTGNLPLH

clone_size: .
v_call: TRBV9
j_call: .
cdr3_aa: ASSTPPGTNSYEQY

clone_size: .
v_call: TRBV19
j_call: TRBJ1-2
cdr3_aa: ASSPSGGSAGYT

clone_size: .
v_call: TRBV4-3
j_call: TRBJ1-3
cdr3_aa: ASSQEGGGSGNTIY

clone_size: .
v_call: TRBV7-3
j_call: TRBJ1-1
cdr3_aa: ASSLWRVGTEAF

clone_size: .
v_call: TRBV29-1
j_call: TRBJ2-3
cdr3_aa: SILMGDTQY

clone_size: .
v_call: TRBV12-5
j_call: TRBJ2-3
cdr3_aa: ASARTGGAADTQY

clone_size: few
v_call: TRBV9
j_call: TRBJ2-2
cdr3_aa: ASSPRPPTGELF

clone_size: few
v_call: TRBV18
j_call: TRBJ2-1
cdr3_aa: ASSPTSNEQF

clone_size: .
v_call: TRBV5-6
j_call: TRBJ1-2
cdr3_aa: ASSLKTGGPYGYT

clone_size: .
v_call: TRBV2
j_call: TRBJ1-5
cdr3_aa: ASSSDGGNQPQH

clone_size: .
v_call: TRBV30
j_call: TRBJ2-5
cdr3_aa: AWSGTSGGGTQY

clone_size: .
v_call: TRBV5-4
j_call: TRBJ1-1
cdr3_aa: ASSSSRQVLPLNTEAF

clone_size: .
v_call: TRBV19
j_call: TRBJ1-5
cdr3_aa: ASSFRDRGNQPQH

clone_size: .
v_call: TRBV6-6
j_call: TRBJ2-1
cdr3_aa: ASSYSRNEQF

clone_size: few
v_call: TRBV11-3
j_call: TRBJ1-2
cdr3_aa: ASSPGLGGGYT

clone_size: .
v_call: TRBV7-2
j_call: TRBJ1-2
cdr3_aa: ASSPQERYGYT

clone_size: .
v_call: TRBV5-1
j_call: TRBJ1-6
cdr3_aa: ASSRTGTENSPLH